Included here is one T cell receptor beta chain sequence, with context. The target antigen is unknown. V shed 6 bases and J 3 bases; nucleotides not matched to a gene: 8. The CDR3 has 16 residues. CDR1 and CDR2 (germline): SGDLS, YYNGEE. Full-length variable regions came from constant-region reverse primers plus semi-nested Nested Universal Primer A PCR. TCRdb reanalysed the 5' RACE reads using MiXCR and keeps one entry per CDR3 protein. The table has approximately 7,000 distinct CDR3 sequences, roughly half seen once. CD25-based Treg depletion was applied to purified naive CD4+ T cells. Study observations and caveats: Greatest tumor Treg TCR overlap was with tumor naive CD4+ cells. The larger-cohort validation was restricted to a single TCR beta V-J rearrangement rather than whole repertoires.

The V gene is TRBV9, the J gene TRBJ2-5; TRBD2 matches at 13 bases. The sample consisted of naive CD4+ T cells sorted from a lymph node. Specified subset: naive CD4+ T cells, CD4+CD45RA+CD25-. This TCR was sampled from a female donor with breast cancer. CDR3 amino acids: CASTTGLAGVEETQYF. Here the CDR3 DNA reads TGTGCCAGCACCACCGGACTAGCGGGAGTCGAAGAGACCCAGTACTTC.